The 9 T cell receptor beta chains below come from one sample, sequenced in a study of shared clonotypes between healthy human individuals. Some clones are missing from TCRdb's copy, which holds only in-frame ones; the method was immunoSEQ multiplex PCR. The data show about 2.5 million clones, around 92% seen once. Sequencing was done on a sample of naive CD4+ T cells from PBMCs. Sample subset: CD45RA+ positively selected. These receptors all come from a man aged 18 to 35 in good health. Some clones in this sample may be carry-over from other donors' samples.

The V call is TRBV6-6, the J call TRBJ1-1; 11 positions agree with TRBD1. J lost 1 base, V lost 8 bases, and 3 bases had no gene match. The CDR3 totals 14 residues. Germline CDR1 MNHNY, CDR2 SVGAGI (reference sequence). CDR3 in amino acids: CASGTGGKNTEAFF. CDR3 DNA: TGTGCCAGCGGGACAGGGGGTAAGAACACTGAAGCTTTCTTT.

Only a few counts were recorded for this clone. This chain joins TRBV18 and TRBJ1-2; D may be TRBD1 (6 bases). V was shortened by 2 bases and J by 8 bases, with 9 bases between the two germline ends. The CDR3 consists of 12 residues. Germline V lookup: CDR1 KGHSH, CDR2 LQKENI. CDR3 sequence reads: CASSPVQGGYTF. The CDR3 region has the DNA TGTGCCAGCTCACCAGTACAGGGAGGCTACACCTTC.

This chain links TRBV7-3 with TRBJ1-3, with D hard to call. The CDR3 spans 14 residues. Trimming stripped 1 base from V and 4 bases from J, with 8 bases between. Germline-derived CDR1 and CDR2 are SGHTA and FQGTGA. CDR3 sequence reads: CASSLSAAGNTIYF. The CDR3 coding sequence is TGTGCCAGCAGCTTAAGTGCGGCGGGAAACACCATATATTTT.

This sequence joins TRBV30 and TRBJ1-6; D gene ambiguous. Germline CDR1 and CDR2: GTSNPN and SVGIG (reference sequence). V lost 1 base, J lost 8 bases, and 12 bases lay in between. The CDR3 runs to 14 residues. The CDR3 DNA reads TGTGCCTGGAGTGAAAGACCCTGGGATTCACCCCTCCACTTT. As protein: CAWSERPWDSPLHF.

This chain joins TRBV6-6 and TRBJ1-1; a weak D match, TRBD1 (5 bases). The CDR3 spans 13 residues. Trimming took 7 bases from V and 4 from J, leaving 13 bases between them. Germline values: CDR1 MNHNY, CDR2 SVGAGI (reference sequence). The CDR3 coding sequence is TGTGCCAGCAATCTCCCCCAGGGCACTGAAGCTTTCTTT. This translates into CASNLPQGTEAFF.

This chain links TRBV5-1 with TRBJ2-7; a possible D gene is TRBD1 (6 bases). The CDR3 totals 13 residues. Trimming removed 4 bases at V and 5 bases at J, with 13 bases between. The germline CDR1 and CDR2 sequences are SGHRS and YFSETQ. CDR3 sequence reads: CASSQGKDDEQYF. The CDR3, as DNA: TGCGCCAGCAGCCAGGGGAAGGACGACGAGCAGTACTTC.

The chain is built from TRBV7-2 and TRBJ2-7; no firm D call. Germline V gene data show CDR1 as SGHTA and CDR2 as FQGNSA. Trimming took 2 bases from V and 3 from J, leaving 11 bases between them. The CDR3 runs 14 residues. The CDR3 protein is CASSLMGGYYEQYF. The CDR3 nucleotides read TGTGCCAGCAGCTTAATGGGCGGATACTACGAGCAGTACTTC.

The rearrangement links TRBV7-6 to TRBJ2-1, with a possible D match to TRBD2 (5 bases). CDR1 is SGHVS, CDR2 FNYEAQ, per germline. The CDR3 has 17 amino acids. The V end was cut by 2 bases, the J end by 7 bases, with 21 bases between. CDR3 amino acids: CASSLFVRGRRVNEQFF. The CDR3 DNA reads as TGTGCCAGCAGCTTATTCGTGCGAGGGAGACGGGTGAATGAGCAGTTCTTC.

V usage is TRBV30 and J usage is TRBJ2-1; D is unresolved. Trimming took 0 bases from V and 15 from J, leaving 15 bases between them. CDR1 and CDR2 (germline): GTSNPN, SVGIG (reference sequence). There are 12 residues in the CDR3. The CDR3 region is CAWSVLSSPPFF. The CDR3 bases are TGTGCCTGGAGTGTACTGAGTAGCCCACCGTTCTTC.